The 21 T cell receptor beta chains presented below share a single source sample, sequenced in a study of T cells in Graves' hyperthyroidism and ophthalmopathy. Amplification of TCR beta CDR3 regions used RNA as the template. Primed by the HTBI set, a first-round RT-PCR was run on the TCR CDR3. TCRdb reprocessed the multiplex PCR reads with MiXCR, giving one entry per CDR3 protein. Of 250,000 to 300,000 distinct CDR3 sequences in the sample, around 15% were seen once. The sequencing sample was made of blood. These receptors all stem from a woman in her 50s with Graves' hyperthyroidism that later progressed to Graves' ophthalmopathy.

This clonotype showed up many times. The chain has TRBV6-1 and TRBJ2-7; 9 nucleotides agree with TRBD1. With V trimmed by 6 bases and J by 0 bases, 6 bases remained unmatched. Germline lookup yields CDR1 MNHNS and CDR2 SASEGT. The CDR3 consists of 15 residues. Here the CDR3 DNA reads TGTGCCAGCAGCCAAGGGACAGGGAGCTCCTACGAGCAGTACTTC. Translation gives CASSQGTGSSYEQYF.

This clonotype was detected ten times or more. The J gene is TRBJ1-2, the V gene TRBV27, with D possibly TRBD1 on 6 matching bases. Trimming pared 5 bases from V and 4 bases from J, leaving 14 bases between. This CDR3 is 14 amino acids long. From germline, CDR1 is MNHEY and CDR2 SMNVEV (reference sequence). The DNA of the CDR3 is TGTGCCAGCAGTCTGGGCAGGGGCGTCTATGGCTACACCTTC. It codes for CASSLGRGVYGYTF.

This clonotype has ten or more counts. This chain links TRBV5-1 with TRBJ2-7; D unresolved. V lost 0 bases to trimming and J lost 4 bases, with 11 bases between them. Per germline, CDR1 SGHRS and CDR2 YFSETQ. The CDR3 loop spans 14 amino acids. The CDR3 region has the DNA TGCGCCAGCAGCTTGGATAACAGCCTATACGAGCAGTACTTC. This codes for CASSLDNSLYEQYF.

CDR3 region: CASSLALFGSPRETQYF. The CDR3 region has the DNA TGTGCCAGCAGCTTAGCCCTATTCGGCAGCCCTCGGGAGACCCAGTACTTC. The genes are TRBV7-9 and TRBJ2-5, with D unclear. Per germline, CDR1 SEHNR and CDR2 FQNEAQ (reference sequence). The CDR3 has 17 amino acids. Trimming stripped 0 bases from V and 5 bases from J, with 19 bases between.

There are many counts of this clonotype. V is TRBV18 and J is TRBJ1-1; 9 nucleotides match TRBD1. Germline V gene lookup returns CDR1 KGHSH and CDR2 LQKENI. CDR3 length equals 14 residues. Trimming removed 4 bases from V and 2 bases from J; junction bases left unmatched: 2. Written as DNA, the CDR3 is TGTGCCAGCTCACTCACAGGGGGCAACACTGAAGCTTTCTTT. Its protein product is CASSLTGGNTEAFF.

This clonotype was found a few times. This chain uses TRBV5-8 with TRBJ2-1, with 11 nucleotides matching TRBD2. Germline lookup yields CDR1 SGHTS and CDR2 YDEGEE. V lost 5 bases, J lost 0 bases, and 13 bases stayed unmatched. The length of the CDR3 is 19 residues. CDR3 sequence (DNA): TGTGCCAGCAGATTACCGGGACTAGCGGCCCGGAACTCCTACAATGAGCAGTTCTTC. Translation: CASRLPGLAARNSYNEQFF.

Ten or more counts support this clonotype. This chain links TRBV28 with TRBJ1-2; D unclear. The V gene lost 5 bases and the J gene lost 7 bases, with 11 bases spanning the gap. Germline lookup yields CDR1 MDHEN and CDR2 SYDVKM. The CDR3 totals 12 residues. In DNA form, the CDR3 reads TGTGCCAGCAGTCCCTCTGAGGTTGGCTACACCTTC. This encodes CASSPSEVGYTF.

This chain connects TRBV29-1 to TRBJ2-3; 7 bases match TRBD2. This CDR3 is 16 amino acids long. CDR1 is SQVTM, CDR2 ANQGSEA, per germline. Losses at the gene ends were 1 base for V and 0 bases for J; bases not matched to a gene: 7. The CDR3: CSVEGSSGHSTDTQYF. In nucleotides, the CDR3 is TGCAGCGTTGAAGGGTCTAGCGGACATAGCACAGATACGCAGTATTTT.

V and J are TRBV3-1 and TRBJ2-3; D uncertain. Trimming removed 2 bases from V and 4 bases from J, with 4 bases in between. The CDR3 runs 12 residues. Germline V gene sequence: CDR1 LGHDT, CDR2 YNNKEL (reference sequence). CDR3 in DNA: TGTGCCAGCAGCCAAATCTCAGATACGCAGTATTTT. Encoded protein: CASSQISDTQYF.

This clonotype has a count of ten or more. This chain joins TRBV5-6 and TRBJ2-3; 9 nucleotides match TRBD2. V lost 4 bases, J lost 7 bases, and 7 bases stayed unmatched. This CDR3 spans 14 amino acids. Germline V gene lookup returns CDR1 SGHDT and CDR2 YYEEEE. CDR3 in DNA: TGTGCCAGCAGCCTGGGGACTAGCACGTATACGCAGTATTTT. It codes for CASSLGTSTYTQYF.

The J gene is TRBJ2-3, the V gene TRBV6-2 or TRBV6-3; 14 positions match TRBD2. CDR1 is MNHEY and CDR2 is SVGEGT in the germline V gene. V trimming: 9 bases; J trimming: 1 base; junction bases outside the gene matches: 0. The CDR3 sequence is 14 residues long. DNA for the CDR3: TGTGCCAGGGGACTAGCGGGGGGCACAGATACGCAGTATTTT. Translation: CARGLAGGTDTQYF.

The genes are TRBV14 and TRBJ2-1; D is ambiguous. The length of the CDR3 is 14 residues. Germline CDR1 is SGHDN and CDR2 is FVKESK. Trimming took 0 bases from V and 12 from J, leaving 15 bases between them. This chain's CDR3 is CASSQELRLSLQFF. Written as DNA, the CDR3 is TGTGCCAGCAGCCAAGAGTTAAGGCTTTCCCTGCAGTTCTTC.

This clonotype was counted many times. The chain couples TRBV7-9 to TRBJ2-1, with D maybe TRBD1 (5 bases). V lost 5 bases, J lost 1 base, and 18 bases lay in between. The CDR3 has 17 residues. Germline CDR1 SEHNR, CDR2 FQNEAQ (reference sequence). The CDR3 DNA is TGTGCCAGCAGCCCTCCCGTCAGGGTGCGGTCCTACAATGAGCAGTTCTTC. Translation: CASSPPVRVRSYNEQFF.

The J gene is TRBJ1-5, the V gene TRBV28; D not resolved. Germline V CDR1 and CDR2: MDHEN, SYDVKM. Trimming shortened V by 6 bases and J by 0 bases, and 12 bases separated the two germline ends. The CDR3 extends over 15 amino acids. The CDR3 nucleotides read TGTGCCAGCAGCATATCGATTCTTAGCAATCAGCCCCAGCATTTT. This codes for CASSISILSNQPQHF. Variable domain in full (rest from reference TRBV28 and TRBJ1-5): DVKVTQSSRYLVKRTGEKVFLECVQDMDHENMFWYRQDPGLGLRLIYFSYDVKMKEKGDIPEGYSVSREKKERFSLILESASTNQTSMYLCASSISILSNQPQHFGDGTRLSIL.

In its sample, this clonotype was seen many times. In nucleotides, the CDR3 is TGCGCCAGCATGAATCCCTGGGACAGGGATAGCAATCAGCCCCAGCATTTT. It specifies CASMNPWDRDSNQPQHF. The chain combines TRBV10-2 with TRBJ1-5; 9 bases match TRBD1. CDR1 WSHSY and CDR2 SAAADI come from the germline V gene. This CDR3 is built from 17 residues. The V segment lost 7 bases and the J segment 0 bases; nucleotides outside the gene matches: 10.

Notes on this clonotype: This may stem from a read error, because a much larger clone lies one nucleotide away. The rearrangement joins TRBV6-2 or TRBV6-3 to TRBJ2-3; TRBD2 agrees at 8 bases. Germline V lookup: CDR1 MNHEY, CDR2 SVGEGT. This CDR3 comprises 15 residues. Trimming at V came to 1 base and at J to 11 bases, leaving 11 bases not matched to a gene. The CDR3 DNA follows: TGTGCCAGCAGTTACTTTAGCGGGATAGGGGGTATGCAGTATTTT. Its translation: CASSYFSGIGGMQYF.

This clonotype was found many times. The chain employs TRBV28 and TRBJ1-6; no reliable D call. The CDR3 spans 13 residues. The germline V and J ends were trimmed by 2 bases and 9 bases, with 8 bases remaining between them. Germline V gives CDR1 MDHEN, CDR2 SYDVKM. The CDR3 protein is CASSLDGVSPLHF. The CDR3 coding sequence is TGTGCCAGCAGTTTAGACGGGGTTTCACCCCTCCACTTT.

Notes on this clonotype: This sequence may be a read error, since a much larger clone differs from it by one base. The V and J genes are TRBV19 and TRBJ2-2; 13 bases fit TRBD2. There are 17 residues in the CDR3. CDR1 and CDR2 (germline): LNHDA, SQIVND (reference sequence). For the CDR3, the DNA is TGTGCCAGCAGAGGACTAGCGGGAGAAACCGGCGCCGGGGGGCTGTTTTTT. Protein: CASRGLAGETGAGGLFF.

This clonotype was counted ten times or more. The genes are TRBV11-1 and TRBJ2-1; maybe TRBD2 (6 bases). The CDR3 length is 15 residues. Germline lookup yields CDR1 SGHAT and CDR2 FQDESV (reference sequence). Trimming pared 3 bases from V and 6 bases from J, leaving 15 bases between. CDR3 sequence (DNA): TGTGCCAGCAGCTTTACTAGCTCGGATCCCAATGAGCAGTTCTTC. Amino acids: CASSFTSSDPNEQFF.

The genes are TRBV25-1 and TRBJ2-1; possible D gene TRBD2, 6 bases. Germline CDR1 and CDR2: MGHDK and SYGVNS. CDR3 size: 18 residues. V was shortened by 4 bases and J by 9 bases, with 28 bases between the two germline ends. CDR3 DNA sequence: TGTGCCAGCAGTGTTTGGCAGGGTCGGGTCGGGGGACGGGGTGAGCAGTTCTTC. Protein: CASSVWQGRVGGRGEQFF.

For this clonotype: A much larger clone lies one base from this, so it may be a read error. In nucleotides, the CDR3 is TGCAGTGCTTGTCGTCCGGTGGGCTACGAGCAGTACTTC. Translated: CSACRPVGYEQYF. The rearrangement joins TRBV20-1 to TRBJ2-7; unclear D gene. This CDR3 is built from 13 residues. Germline assignment: CDR1 DFQATT and CDR2 SNEGSKA (reference sequence). V was trimmed by 5 bases and J by 3 bases, leaving 14 bases between them.